This record covers a single TCR beta chain. Its antigen is undetermined. The RNA input was roughly 0.45 to 1 ug, and it was reverse transcribed with random hexamers. Multiplex immunoSEQ PCR targeted 54 Vbeta and 13 Jbeta TCR beta segments. TCRdb fed the immunoSEQ multiplex PCR reads into MiXCR, producing one record per CDR3 protein. The table lists under 150,000 distinct CDR3 sequences, around 94% of them singletons. The data stem from a study of CD8 T cells in Susac syndrome. Germline V gives CDR1 DFQATT, CDR2 SNEGSKA (reference sequence). The CDR3 consists of 15 residues. V dropped 6 bases and J dropped 0 bases, with 16 bases sitting between them. The study used healthy donors as controls matched for age and sex. TEMRA cells were FACS-enriched, and CD8+ and CD4+ T cells were isolated negatively. Study-wide results and caveats: In its TCR sequencing and HLA analysis, the study acknowledged that the number of individuals was relatively small.

The chain is built from TRBV20-1 and TRBJ2-3; D is unresolved. This clonotype was obtained from a human donor in good health. The sequenced sample consisted of CD8+ T cells from PBMCs. The chain's CDR3 is CSANDPAASTDTQYF. CDR3 DNA: TGCAGTGCCAACGACCCGGCGGCTAGCACAGATACGCAGTATTTT.